The next 8 T cell receptor beta chains were all read from a single sample in a study of T cell changes during pregnancy in multiple sclerosis (dated by TCRdb to between 2017 and 2020). Receptor libraries were prepared by the immunoSEQ multiplex PCR assay. TCRdb took this table from immuneACCESS and kept in-frame rearrangements with V and J called. Such tables lack part of the clones; where checked against another copy, unresolved V genes explain under half of the gap, and the rest is unexplained. This sample lists about 40,000 clones; roughly 92% were detected once. 1.2% of the sample rests with the top ten. The sequenced sample was peripheral blood, obtained before pregnancy. These receptors originate from a female donor with multiple sclerosis, enrolled in a pregnancy study.

This clone was detected a few times. The gene calls are TRBV5-8 and TRBJ1-5, with TRBD1 matching 10 bases. Per the germline V gene, CDR1 is SGHTS and CDR2 is YDEGEE. This CDR3 is 15 amino acids long. V gave up 2 bases and J gave up 7 bases; unmatched junction bases: 6. DNA of the CDR3: TGTGCCAGCAGCTTAGGGACAGGGGAGAGCCAGCCCCAGCATTTT. It encodes CASSLGTGESQPQHF.

The chain joins TRBV28 to TRBJ2-7; 9 bases align to TRBD1. Germline CDR1 reads MDHEN; CDR2 reads SYDVKM. The CDR3 consists of 15 residues. The J segment lost 7 bases and the V segment lost 7 bases, leaving 14 bases of the junction unmatched. DNA of the CDR3: TGTGCCAGCATCCCGGAGGGACAGGGATTTCGGGAGCAGTACTTC. Amino acids: CASIPEGQGFREQYF.

The rearrangement links TRBV7-3 to TRBJ2-5; D call uncertain. V lost 5 bases and J 4 bases, leaving 11 bases between the germline ends. Germline assignment: CDR1 SGHTA and CDR2 FQGTGA. This CDR3 region has 13 residues. This CDR3 is CASSLSLGETQYF. CDR3 DNA: TGTGCCAGCAGCCTAAGCCTAGGAGAGACCCAGTACTTC.

The CDR3 sequence: CASSLTGGGEQYF. The CDR3 coding sequence is TGCGCCAGCAGCTTAACAGGGGGAGGGGAGCAGTACTTC. This rearrangement joins TRBV5-1 to TRBJ2-7; weak D call: TRBD1 (8 bases). Germline CDR1 and CDR2: SGHRS and YFSETQ. The length of the CDR3 is 13 residues. V lost 2 bases and J 7 bases, leaving 13 bases between the germline ends.

The CDR3 region is CASSLLGVPTNTEAFF. Written as DNA, the CDR3 is TGTGCCAGCAGCTTATTAGGGGTTCCTACGAACACTGAAGCTTTCTTT. The genes are TRBV7-2 and TRBJ1-1; perhaps TRBD1 as D (5 bases). Germline values: CDR1 SGHTA, CDR2 FQGNSA. The CDR3 runs 16 residues. Trimming took off 2 bases at V and 1 base at J, with 14 bases between the two ends.

V gene TRBV6-1 combines with J gene TRBJ1-5, with TRBD1 identical over 8 bases. The V and J ends lost 9 bases and 1 base, in that order; junction bases with no gene match: 8. Germline values: CDR1 MNHNS, CDR2 SASEGT. This CDR3 contains 15 residues. CDR3 sequence (DNA): TGTGCCAGTCAACAGGGGGGCTTGAGCAATCAGCCCCAGCATTTT. Its translation: CASQQGGLSNQPQHF.

The count of this clone is one. V usage is TRBV6-1 and J usage is TRBJ1-5; 10 positions agree with TRBD1. The CDR3 runs to 13 residues. Germline CDR1 reads MNHNS; CDR2 reads SASEGT. V lost 4 bases and J lost 6; bases outside the gene matches: 0. The CDR3 DNA sequence: TGTGCCAGCAGTGGGACAGGGGGTCAGCCCCAGCATTTT. Translated, it gives CASSGTGGQPQHF.

J is TRBJ2-1 and V is TRBV9, with 9 bases that match TRBD2. Germline trimming cut 0 bases from V and 4 bases from J; bases unmatched to any gene: 2. Germline-derived CDR1 and CDR2 are SGDLS and YYNGEE. The CDR3 is 15 amino acids. In DNA, the CDR3 is TGTGCCAGCAGCGTAGTTACTAGCGGGTACAATGAGCAGTTCTTC. This translates into CASSVVTSGYNEQFF.